Following are 4 T cell receptor beta chains from one sample sequenced in a study of cytomegalovirus exposure and HLA in healthy donors (dated by TCRdb to 2016 to 2017). Libraries came from the immunoSEQ multiplex PCR assay. A mixture of 60 forward primers for TCR Vbeta segments and 13 reverse primers for TCR Jbeta segments was used in the multiplex PCR. TCRdb provides this immuneACCESS table in a form limited to in-frame rearrangements. Some clones are lacking; in checked studies, under half of them reflect an unresolved V gene, and why the rest are absent is not known. The sample table includes about 160,000 clones. Under 2.5% of the sample is taken by the ten largest. Sequences were obtained from PBMCs. Receptors were obtained from a man aged 25-40 years in good health and CMV-seronegative.

The chain joins TRBV5-5 to TRBJ1-1, with 7 bases aligning to TRBD1. The CDR3 contains 15 residues. Germline V lookup: CDR1 SGHKS, CDR2 YYEKEE (reference sequence). Germline trimming cut 2 bases from V and 4 bases from J; bases unmatched to any gene: 8. CDR3 in DNA: TGTGCCAGCAGCTTTTTTCAGGGGGGTAGCACTGAAGCTTTCTTT. This encodes CASSFFQGGSTEAFF.

This chain uses TRBV18 with TRBJ2-1, with 13 nucleotides matching TRBD2. CDR1 and CDR2 from the germline V gene are KGHSH and LQKENI. The V segment lost 4 bases and the J segment 8 bases; nucleotides outside the gene matches: 5. The CDR3 spans 15 residues. The CDR3 bases are TGTGCCAGCTCACTAGGACTAGCGGGAGACGATGAGCAGTTCTTC. Its protein is CASSLGLAGDDEQFF.

The rearrangement uses TRBV9 and TRBJ2-1; D call uncertain. This CDR3 region has 14 residues. Deletions cut 0 bases from V and 3 bases from J, with 7 bases between. Germline V CDR1 and CDR2: SGDLS, YYNGEE. The CDR3 sequence is CASSVAQNYNEQFF. For the CDR3, the DNA is TGTGCCAGCAGCGTAGCACAGAACTACAATGAGCAGTTCTTC.

This chain joins TRBV10-1 and TRBJ1-2; 7 bases map to TRBD1. The germline V gene encodes CDR1 WNHNN and CDR2 SYGVQD (reference sequence). The CDR3 consists of 13 residues. The junction had 1 base not matched to a gene; V was cut back by 4 bases and J by 2 bases. CDR3 nucleotide sequence: TGCGCCAGCAGTGGAGGGGGCAACTATGGCTACACCTTC. Translating it yields CASSGGGNYGYTF.